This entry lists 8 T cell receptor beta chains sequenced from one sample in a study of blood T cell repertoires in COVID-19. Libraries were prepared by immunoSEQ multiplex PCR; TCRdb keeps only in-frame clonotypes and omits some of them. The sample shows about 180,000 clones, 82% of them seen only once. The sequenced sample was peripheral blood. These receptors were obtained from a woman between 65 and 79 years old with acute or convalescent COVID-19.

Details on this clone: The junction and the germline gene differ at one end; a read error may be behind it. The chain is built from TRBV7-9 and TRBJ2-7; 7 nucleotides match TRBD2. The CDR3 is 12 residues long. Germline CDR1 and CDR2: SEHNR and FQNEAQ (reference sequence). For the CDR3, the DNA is TGTGCCAGCAGCTTAGAGCAGGGAGGGCCCATCTTC. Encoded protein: CASSLEQGGPIF.

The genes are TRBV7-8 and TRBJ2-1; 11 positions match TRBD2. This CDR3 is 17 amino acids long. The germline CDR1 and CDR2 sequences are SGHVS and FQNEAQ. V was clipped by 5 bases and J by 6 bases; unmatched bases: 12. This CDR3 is CASSRSLVAGGPNEQFF. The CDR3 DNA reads TGTGCCAGCAGCCGATCTTTAGTAGCGGGGGGGCCCAATGAGCAGTTCTTC.

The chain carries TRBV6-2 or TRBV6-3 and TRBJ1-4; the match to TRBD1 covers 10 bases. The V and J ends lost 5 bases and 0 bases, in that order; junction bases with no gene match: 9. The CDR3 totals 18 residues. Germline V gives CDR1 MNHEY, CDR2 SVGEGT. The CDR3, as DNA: TGTGCCAGCAGTCTTCTCGTGACAGGGGGCGCAACTAATGAAAAACTGTTTTTT. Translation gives CASSLLVTGGATNEKLFF.

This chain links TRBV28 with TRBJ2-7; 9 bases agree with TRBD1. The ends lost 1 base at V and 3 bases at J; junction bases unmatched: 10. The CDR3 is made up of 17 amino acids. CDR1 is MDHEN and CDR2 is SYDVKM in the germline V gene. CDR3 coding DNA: TGTGCCAGCAGTTTATATACCCTGGGACAGGGCAACTACGAGCAGTACTTC. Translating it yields CASSLYTLGQGNYEQYF.

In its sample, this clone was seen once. The CDR3 nucleotides are TGTGCCAGTATTACAGGTTTTTATGGCTACACCTTC. It is translated as CASITGFYGYTF. J is TRBJ1-2 and V is TRBV2; D is perhaps TRBD1 (5 bases). Germline V lookup: CDR1 SNHLY, CDR2 FYNNEI. The CDR3 loop spans 12 amino acids. Trimming cost V 9 bases and J 5 bases, with 13 bases left between them.

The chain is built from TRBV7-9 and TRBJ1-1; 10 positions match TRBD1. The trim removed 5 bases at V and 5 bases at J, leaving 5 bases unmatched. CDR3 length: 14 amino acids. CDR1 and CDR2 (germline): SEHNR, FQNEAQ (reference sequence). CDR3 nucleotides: TGTGCCAGCAGCCCCTCGGACAGGGGGACTGAAGCTTTCTTT. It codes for CASSPSDRGTEAFF.

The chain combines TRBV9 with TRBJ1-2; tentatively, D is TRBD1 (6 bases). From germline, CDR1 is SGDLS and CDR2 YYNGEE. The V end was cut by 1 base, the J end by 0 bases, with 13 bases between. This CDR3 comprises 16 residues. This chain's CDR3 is CASSVQQGPPNYGYTF. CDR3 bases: TGTGCCAGCAGCGTACAACAGGGCCCTCCTAACTATGGCTACACCTTC.

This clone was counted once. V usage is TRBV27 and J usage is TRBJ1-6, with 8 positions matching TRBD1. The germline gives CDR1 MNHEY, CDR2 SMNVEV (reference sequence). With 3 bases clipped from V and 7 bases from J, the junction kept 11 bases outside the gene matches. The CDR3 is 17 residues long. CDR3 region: CASSFNWGTGGNSPLHF. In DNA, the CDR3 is TGTGCCAGCAGTTTTAATTGGGGAACAGGGGGGAATTCACCCCTCCACTTT.